This TCR beta chain was identified during a study of shared clonotypes between healthy human individuals. On the study more broadly: CD4 naive and memory got three plates each, CD8 naive two, CD8 memory one.

Only CD45RO-negative cells positively selected for CCR7 counted as naive CD8 cells, so terminally differentiated effector memory CD45RA+ cells were excluded. In germline, CDR1 is MNHEY, CDR2 SMNVEV (reference sequence). The CDR3 has 13 amino acids. Trimming cost V 5 bases and J 3 bases, with 8 bases left between them. Each sorted subset replicate got 200 ng genomic DNA, tens of thousands of genomes. TCRdb's table, derived via immunoSEQ multiplex PCR, lists solely in-frame clones and lacks some. The sample holds about 2 million clones, about 95% seen once. The source is a man younger than 35 in good health. V gene TRBV27 combines with J gene TRBJ1-5, with D unresolved. Sample: naive CD8+ T cells sorted from blood. CDR3 nucleotide sequence: TGTGCCAGCAGTCCAAATATCAATCAGCCCCAGCATTTT. It yields the protein CASSPNINQPQHF.